The 19 T cell receptor beta chains below all came from one sample that was sequenced in a study of CD8 T cells in Susac syndrome. Random hexamers served to reverse transcribe roughly 0.5 to 1 ug RNA. TCRdb re-analysed the immunoSEQ multiplex PCR reads in MiXCR, keeping a single row per CDR3 protein. The sample lists around 90,000 distinct CDR3 sequences, approximately 96% occurring once. The sample was CD8+ T cells from PBMCs. Source of these receptors: a human donor with Susac syndrome.

This clonotype appeared once. The chain couples TRBV5-1 to TRBJ2-1; D gene ambiguous. The V end lost 2 bases, the J end lost 5 bases, and 14 bases lay between the germline ends. Germline assignment: CDR1 SGHRS and CDR2 YFSETQ. This CDR3 is 15 amino acids long. The CDR3 reads CASSLGTIRNNEQFF. The CDR3, as DNA: TGCGCCAGCAGCTTAGGCACCATCAGAAACAATGAGCAGTTCTTC.

The chain links TRBV2 to TRBJ2-1, with a weak D call TRBD1 (6 bases). Trimming pared 8 bases from V and 6 bases from J, leaving 14 bases between. Germline V gives CDR1 SNHLY, CDR2 FYNNEI. The CDR3 totals 13 residues. The CDR3 DNA reads TGTGCCAGCTCAGGGGCAATTCTCAATGAGCAGTTCTTC. This codes for CASSGAILNEQFF.

This rearrangement joins TRBV20-1 to TRBJ1-5; weak D call: TRBD1 (5 bases). The ends were cut back, 1 base at V and 5 bases at J, with 12 bases in the middle. The CDR3 runs 14 residues. Germline assignment: CDR1 DFQATT and CDR2 SNEGSKA (reference sequence). The CDR3 reads CSARAGGTDQPQHF. CDR3 DNA: TGCAGTGCTAGAGCCGGAGGGACCGATCAGCCCCAGCATTTT.

The chain combines TRBV3-1 with TRBJ2-7; 9 bases are shared with TRBD1. Germline values: CDR1 LGHDT, CDR2 YNNKEL (reference sequence). The CDR3 length is 15 residues. Trimming took 1 base from V and 4 from J; bases not matched to a gene: 5. CDR3 sequence reads: CASSQAATGGYEQYF. The CDR3 DNA is TGTGCCAGCAGCCAAGCTGCGACAGGGGGATACGAGCAGTACTTC.

The CDR3: CASSPQPTALYGYTF. In DNA form, the CDR3 reads TGTGCCAGCAGTCCCCAGCCCACAGCCCTCTATGGCTACACCTTC. The V gene is TRBV6-5, the J gene TRBJ1-2; D uncertain. The germline gives CDR1 MNHEY, CDR2 SVGAGI. Trimming pared 5 bases from V and 4 bases from J, leaving 17 bases between. The CDR3 is 15 amino acids.

The rearrangement uses TRBV10-3 and TRBJ1-2; D not resolved. The CDR3 has 13 amino acids. V was cut by 4 bases and J by 2 bases, with 8 bases left in between. In germline, CDR1 is ENHRY, CDR2 SYGVKD. CDR3 amino acids: CAISGDLNYGYTF. CDR3 in DNA: TGTGCCATCAGTGGGGATCTAAACTATGGCTACACCTTC.

The J gene is TRBJ1-2, the V gene TRBV5-1; possibly TRBD1 for D (5 bases). In germline, CDR1 is SGHRS, CDR2 YFSETQ. V was pared by 4 bases and J by 8 bases, with 21 bases between. CDR3 length: 15 residues. For the CDR3, the DNA is TGCGCCAGCAGCCCTGGCCCGGGCCAGGGTCGAGGCTACACCTTC. Protein product: CASSPGPGQGRGYTF.

This chain connects TRBV29-1 to TRBJ2-7; D gene uncertain. V lost 4 bases and J lost 6, with 16 bases in between. This CDR3 is built from 13 residues. The germline gives CDR1 SQVTM, CDR2 ANQGSEA. The CDR3 coding sequence is TGCAGCGTTGTTCCCTCCCCCAAGGGCGAGCAGTACTTC. Protein sequence: CSVVPSPKGEQYF.

CDR3 nucleotides: TGTGCCTGGACCCAATCTCAAGGTCAGCCCCAGCATTTT. It translates to CAWTQSQGQPQHF. The rearrangement joins TRBV30 to TRBJ1-5, with unresolved D. Trimming took off 4 bases at V and 6 bases at J, with 13 bases between the two ends. This CDR3 comprises 13 residues. Germline CDR1 GTSNPN, CDR2 SVGIG (reference sequence).

This clonotype was recorded once. This chain links TRBV7-2 with TRBJ2-7; 12 nucleotides align to TRBD2. V was clipped by 4 bases and J by 6 bases; unmatched bases: 10. Germline CDR1 reads SGHTA; CDR2 reads FQGNSA. The CDR3 runs 16 residues. In DNA form, the CDR3 reads TGTGCCAGCAGCTCTCGGACTAGCGGGGTCTGGGGCGAGCAGTACTTC. Translating it yields CASSSRTSGVWGEQYF.

This chain links TRBV24-1 with TRBJ2-1; 7 positions agree with TRBD1. After removal of 9 bases from V and 6 bases from J, the junction contained 7 bases not matched to a gene. This CDR3 is 13 amino acids long. Germline V lookup: CDR1 KGHDR, CDR2 SFDVKD. Written as DNA, the CDR3 is TGTGCCACCGGGACAGAGTACCTCAATGAGCAGTTCTTC. It is translated as CATGTEYLNEQFF.

The gene calls are TRBV20-1 and TRBJ1-2; 8 bases fit TRBD1. V dropped 3 bases and J dropped 4; count of bases not matched to a gene: 4. Germline V gene lookup returns CDR1 DFQATT and CDR2 SNEGSKA (reference sequence). The CDR3 runs 13 residues. CDR3 in DNA: TGCAGTGCTAGTGCCGGGACAGGCTATGGCTACACCTTC. Translated: CSASAGTGYGYTF.

As concerns this clonotype: This could be a read error, since a much larger clone is one nucleotide away. The gene calls are TRBV30 and TRBJ2-1; 10 positions agree with TRBD2. There are 13 residues in the CDR3. Germline V gene sequence: CDR1 GTSNPN, CDR2 SVGIG (reference sequence). The CDR3 nucleotides read TGTGCCTGGAACCTAGCGGGGGTTAATGAGCTGTTCTTC. It encodes CAWNLAGVNELFF.

This clonotype was seen a single time. This rearrangement joins TRBV27 to TRBJ2-1; 7 bases are a match to TRBD1. The germline V gene has CDR1 MNHEY and CDR2 SMNVEV (reference sequence). This CDR3 is 14 amino acids long. After removal of 5 bases from V and 5 bases from J, the junction contained 6 bases not matched to a gene. In nucleotides, the CDR3 is TGTGCCAGCAGTAAACAGGGGTCACACAATGAGCAGTTCTTC. Encoded protein: CASSKQGSHNEQFF.

V and J are TRBV27 and TRBJ1-1, with D possibly matching TRBD1 (6 bases). In germline, CDR1 is MNHEY, CDR2 SMNVEV (reference sequence). CDR3 size: 14 residues. Trimming took off 6 bases at V and 5 bases at J, with 16 bases between the two ends. The DNA for the CDR3 is TGTGCCAGCAGACGTTACAGGGACGAGACTGAAGCTTTCTTT. Translated: CASRRYRDETEAFF.

The V and J genes are TRBV12-3 or TRBV12-4 and TRBJ2-7; 11 bases agree with TRBD1. This CDR3 has 14 amino acids. V lost 4 bases and J lost 3; bases outside the gene matches: 2. The CDR3 DNA reads TGTGCCAGCAGTTCCGGGACAGGGGGCTACGAGCAGTACTTC. Its translation: CASSSGTGGYEQYF.

The rearrangement uses TRBV4-1 and TRBJ2-7, with D possibly TRBD2 on 7 matching bases. The V gene's germline CDR1 is MGHRA and CDR2 YSYEKL. The CDR3 loop spans 16 amino acids. V lost 0 bases, J lost 0 bases, and 12 bases lay in between. Here the CDR3 reads CASSQDWGGSSYEQYF. The CDR3, as DNA: TGCGCCAGCAGCCAAGATTGGGGGGGCAGCTCCTACGAGCAGTACTTC.

The V gene is TRBV20-1, the J gene TRBJ2-7; a weak D match, TRBD2 (5 bases). Germline-derived CDR1 and CDR2 are DFQATT and SNEGSKA (reference sequence). With 3 bases removed from V and 5 bases from J, the gap between germline ends came to 17 bases. The CDR3 sequence is 14 residues long. CDR3 protein: CSASLLVGFHEQYF. The CDR3 DNA reads TGCAGTGCTAGTTTACTAGTAGGTTTCCACGAGCAGTACTTC.

The chain has TRBV15 and TRBJ1-3, with unresolved D. V was cut by 0 bases and J by 1 base, with 7 bases left in between. This CDR3 has 15 residues. Germline V CDR1 and CDR2: LNHNV, YYDKDF (reference sequence). This CDR3 reads CATSRDAGSGNTIYF. The CDR3 DNA follows: TGTGCCACCAGCAGAGATGCGGGGTCTGGAAACACCATATATTTT.